This T cell receptor (beta chain) came from a study of T cells in localized non-small cell lung cancer. Study-level results: Of the top 100 tumor clones, median roughly 60 were in adjacent lung, 25 to 35 among its top 100. Higher blood T cell density went with longer overall survival.

The sample holds one count of this clone. Its antigen is unknown. Assay: immunoSEQ multiplex PCR; the TCRdb copy retains only in-frame clones and omits some. Of about 59,000 clones in the sample, roughly nine tenths were seen once. Germline CDR1 MDHEN, CDR2 SYDVKM. The CDR3 runs to 16 residues. Trimming pared 8 bases from V and 0 bases from J, leaving 17 bases between. This specimen consisted of peripheral blood, obtained before any cancer treatment. This receptor was identified in a man aged 35 to 69 with stage I lung adenocarcinoma. The chain couples TRBV28 to TRBJ2-1, with D tentatively TRBD2 (6 bases). The CDR3, as DNA: TGTGCCAGCCTACGGGGGAGCCTGTACTCCTACAATGAGCAGTTCTTC. Its translation: CASLRGSLYSYNEQFF.